This T cell receptor beta chain derives from a study of T-cell reconstitution after alpha-beta-depleted transplantation in children. V dropped 7 bases and J dropped 0 bases, with 14 bases sitting between them. The CDR3 runs to 15 residues. Germline V gene sequence: CDR1 SEHNR, CDR2 FQNEAQ (reference sequence). It was with unique molecular identifiers that the TCRbeta library was prepared. TCRdb analysed the PCR reads with MiXCR anew, one entry per CDR3 protein. In the table there are 260,000 or so distinct CDR3 sequences, 12% of which are singletons. This receptor was taken from a human donor who donated a stem cell graft to a child with acute lymphoblastic leukemia. Sequenced material: PBMCs from the stem cell graft donor, taken from the stem cell graft. The V call is TRBV7-9, the J call TRBJ2-3; perhaps TRBD2 as D (6 bases). The CDR3 DNA reads as TGTGCCAGCATTTTCCCCCGGGGGAGCACAGATACGCAGTATTTT. Translation: CASIFPRGSTDTQYF.